This record looks at one T cell receptor beta chain sequence and its context. Its matching antigen is unknown. These data belong to a study of OX40 agonist ivuxolimab in advanced cancers. In the study overall: Dose-escalation patients' cancers were hepatocellular carcinoma, melanoma, renal cell or head and neck cancer.

The study, taken as a whole, reports: The CD4+ and CD8+ T cells in the blood had expanded clonally by week 6 at 0.1 to 3.0 mg/kg.

The germline gives CDR1 MNHNS, CDR2 SASEGT. This CDR3 region has 13 residues. Trimming removed 6 bases from V and 6 bases from J, with 12 bases in between. The cohort excluded patients with autoimmune disease history or systemic immunosuppression. TCRdb's copy holds only in-frame clones and misses some; the assay was immunoSEQ multiplex PCR. Of some 65,000 clones in the sample, roughly nine tenths were seen once. The clonotype comes from an adult with an advanced solid tumor such as melanoma, head and neck, liver or kidney cancer. Sequencing was performed on CD4+ or CD8+ T cells sorted from blood, taken in a trial of the OX40 agonist ivuxolimab. The chain uses TRBV6-1 and TRBJ2-1; D unresolved. The CDR3 region has the DNA TGTGCCAGCAGAGCTTTGGACCTCAATGAGCAGTTCTTC. It yields the protein CASRALDLNEQFF.